This T cell receptor (beta chain) was recorded in a study of T cells in Graves' hyperthyroidism and ophthalmopathy. TCR beta CDR3 regions were amplified from RNA. Initially, a first-round RT-PCR of the TCR CDR3 employed the HTBI primer set. TCRdb processed the multiplex PCR reads anew with MiXCR; each CDR3 protein has one entry. The data show 350,000 to 400,000 distinct CDR3 sequences, with under 15% seen just once and less than 35% held by the top ten. V shed 1 base and J shed 6 bases, with 4 bases lying between them. The germline gives CDR1 LGHDT, CDR2 YNNKEL (reference sequence). The CDR3 consists of 11 residues. This clonotype showed up many times. The study based diagnoses on clinical symptoms, serum thyroxine and TRAb, thyroid ultrasound and orbital computed tomography.

Sequenced input: blood. This chain links TRBV3-1 with TRBJ2-7; no firm D call. This TCR derives from a woman between 25 and 40 years old with Graves' hyperthyroidism. Written as DNA, the CDR3 is TGTGCCAGCAGCCAAGTTAGCGAGCAGTACTTC. It translates to CASSQVSEQYF.